One sample yielded the 24 T cell receptor beta chains listed below, sequenced in a study of regulatory T cells in long-lasting Graves disease (dated by TCRdb to the early 2020s). The sample's time point, from its label and the paper: newly diagnosed GD, antithyroid drugs for less than 3 months. For both TCR sequencing and RNA sequencing, RNA was extracted from PBMCs using TRIzol. Libraries were prepared through multiplex PCR. The sequencer listed for this sample is Illumina HiSeq 4000. iRepertoire HTBI primers and Arm-PCR amplification of CDR3 regions were used to construct TCR beta libraries. TCRdb reprocessing: public reads trimmed at Q25 with fastp, clones called with MiXCR, in-frame beta chains kept. Every CDR3 protein is listed once, alongside the most common genes and DNA of its rows. The sample table records 680,000 or so distinct CDR3 sequences; 16% of these occur just once. 18% of the sample rests with the top ten.

These data were also filed under a second study, of T cells in Graves' hyperthyroidism and ophthalmopathy.

The specimen comprised peripheral blood mononuclear cells (PBMCs), sampled at new diagnosis, from a patient treated with antithyroid drugs. These receptors originate from a woman between 25 and 40 years old with Graves disease. Donor details come from another sample of the same person, matched by shared clones.

This sequence joins TRBV12-3 or TRBV12-4 and TRBJ2-6, with 11 positions matching TRBD1. Trimming at V came to 6 bases and at J to 0 bases, leaving 10 bases not matched to a gene. The CDR3 extends over 19 amino acids. The CDR3 sequence is CASRRTGGLLSSGANVLTF. CDR3 DNA sequence: TGTGCCAGCAGGCGGACAGGGGGCCTTCTAAGCTCTGGGGCCAACGTCCTGACTTTC.

This clonotype was seen many times. The gene calls are TRBV7-2 and TRBJ1-2; D gene ambiguous. The CDR3 is made up of 13 amino acids. Germline V gives CDR1 SGHTA, CDR2 FQGNSA. The ends were cut back, 7 bases at V and 8 bases at J, with 17 bases in the middle. The CDR3 loop reads CASTLTRLSGYTF. CDR3 in DNA: TGTGCCAGCACCCTAACGCGTTTAAGCGGCTACACCTTC.

The CDR3 DNA is TGTGCCAGCACCGGGTCGGGCTACGAGCAGTACTTC. Translated: CASTGSGYEQYF. This chain uses TRBV3-1 with TRBJ2-7; no clear D gene. CDR1 is LGHDT and CDR2 is YNNKEL in the germline V gene (reference sequence). Trimming took off 7 bases at V and 3 bases at J, with 10 bases between the two ends. The CDR3 extends over 12 amino acids.

The genes are TRBV7-2 and TRBJ1-3, with no clear D. Germline values: CDR1 SGHTA, CDR2 FQGNSA. Trimming took off 3 bases at V and 4 bases at J, with 19 bases between the two ends. The CDR3 sequence is 17 residues long. This CDR3 reads CASSFRRGSDRGNTIYF. CDR3 DNA: TGTGCCAGCAGCTTTCGTCGAGGGAGCGATAGAGGAAACACCATATATTTT.

The V call is TRBV4-1, the J call TRBJ2-5; 11 bases agree with TRBD1. The CDR3 covers 15 residues. Germline lookup yields CDR1 MGHRA and CDR2 YSYEKL. V lost 1 base, J lost 4 bases, and 2 bases stayed unmatched. CDR3 loop: CASSQVGQGGETQYF. CDR3 coding DNA: TGCGCCAGCAGCCAAGTGGGACAGGGGGGAGAGACCCAGTACTTC.

The V gene is TRBV7-2, the J gene TRBJ1-5; TRBD1 might be the D (5 bases). The CDR3 is made up of 17 amino acids. The germline gives CDR1 SGHTA, CDR2 FQGNSA. Trimming shortened V by 4 bases and J by 2 bases, and 18 bases separated the two germline ends. The CDR3 is CASSYGGAGVGNQPQHF. The CDR3 coding sequence is TGTGCCAGCAGCTATGGTGGGGCAGGTGTCGGCAATCAGCCCCAGCATTTT.

This clonotype came up many times. The chain employs TRBV12-3 or TRBV12-4 and TRBJ1-2; maybe TRBD1 (5 bases). This CDR3 has 13 amino acids. Trimming stripped 6 bases from V and 2 bases from J, with 10 bases between. The CDR3, as DNA: TGTGCCAGCAGCCGTGACAGAAACTATGGCTACACCTTC. Translation gives CASSRDRNYGYTF.

In its sample, this clonotype was seen many times. The CDR3 region has the DNA TGTGCCAGCAGTCGTCCGGGGGGGTCCCAAGTTTCACCCCTCCACTTT. Its protein is CASSRPGGSQVSPLHF. The rearrangement links TRBV28 to TRBJ1-6, with TRBD1 as a possible D gene (5 bases). Germline CDR1 reads MDHEN; CDR2 reads SYDVKM. V lost 5 bases, J lost 9 bases, and 20 bases lay in between. The CDR3 sequence is 16 residues long.

This clonotype appeared a few times. The rearrangement uses TRBV7-8 and TRBJ1-1; D call uncertain. CDR3 size: 11 residues. Germline loops: CDR1 SGHVS, CDR2 FQNEAQ. Trimming took off 1 base at V and 8 bases at J, with 5 bases between the two ends. CDR3 coding DNA: TGTGCCAGCAGCTTAGACTTCGAAGCTTTCTTT. This encodes CASSLDFEAFF. The entire variable domain, with the rest obtained from reference TRBV7-8 and TRBJ1-1, is as follows: GAGVSQSPRYKVAKRGQDVALRCDPISGHVSLFWYQQALGQGPEFLTYFQNEAQLDKSGLPSDRFFAERPEGSVSTLKIQRTQQEDSAVYLCASSLDFEAFFGQGTRLTVV.

The V call is TRBV11-1, the J call TRBJ2-2; no clear D. The CDR3 extends over 16 amino acids. Per germline, CDR1 SGHAT and CDR2 FQDESV (reference sequence). V lost 4 bases and J lost 6, with 18 bases in between. CDR3 in amino acids: CASSSERWFLAGELFF. The CDR3 DNA sequence: TGTGCCAGCAGCTCGGAGAGATGGTTTTTAGCCGGGGAGCTGTTTTTT.

This clonotype was recorded many times. The chain uses TRBV30 and TRBJ2-7; 10 bases agree with TRBD1. The germline gives CDR1 GTSNPN, CDR2 SVGIG (reference sequence). J was trimmed by 7 bases and V by 3 bases; bases with no gene match: 6. The length of the CDR3 is 13 residues. This CDR3 is CAWSPGTGVEQYF. Here the CDR3 DNA reads TGTGCCTGGAGCCCCGGGACAGGGGTTGAGCAGTACTTC.

This clonotype occurred many times. The chain couples TRBV12-3 or TRBV12-4 to TRBJ2-7; D may be TRBD1 or TRBD2 (6 bases each). Trimming left V 3 bases short and J 3 bases short, with 15 bases between. The CDR3 is 15 amino acids. The CDR3 DNA sequence: TGTGCCAGCAGTTTTGATTACAGGGAGGACTACGAGCAGTACTTC. Protein sequence: CASSFDYREDYEQYF.

This clonotype has just a few counts. This rearrangement joins TRBV9 to TRBJ1-1; D might be TRBD1 (5 bases). The length of the CDR3 is 14 residues. Trimming took off 3 bases at V and 4 bases at J, with 13 bases between the two ends. Germline CDR1 SGDLS, CDR2 YYNGEE. CDR3 loop: CASSGDRTLTEAFF. CDR3 nucleotide sequence: TGTGCCAGCAGCGGGGACCGAACGCTCACTGAAGCTTTCTTT.

This clonotype was seen a few times. A read error is possible here, since a much larger clone lies one base away. The rearrangement uses TRBV7-2 and TRBJ2-3; TRBD2 is a possible D gene (5 bases). Germline CDR1 is SGHTA and CDR2 is FQGNSA. This CDR3 has 16 residues. V lost 3 bases and J 8 bases, leaving 21 bases between the germline ends. The CDR3 DNA follows: TGTGCCAGCAGCTTGTCAGGACTTCGAAAGGTGGGTACGCAGTATTTT. Translated: CASSLSGLRKVGTQYF.

This rearrangement joins TRBV14 to TRBJ2-7, with D possibly TRBD1 on 6 matching bases. CDR1 SGHDN and CDR2 FVKESK come from the germline V gene. The CDR3 is 14 residues long. Trimming took off 9 bases at V and 0 bases at J, with 15 bases between the two ends. CDR3 amino acids: CASSKGHTSYEQYF. CDR3 coding DNA: TGTGCCAGTAGTAAGGGACATACCTCCTACGAGCAGTACTTC.

This chain joins TRBV27 and TRBJ1-4, with TRBD1 matching 8 bases. There are 13 residues in the CDR3. CDR1 and CDR2 from the germline V gene are MNHEY and SMNVEV (reference sequence). Unmatched junction bases numbered 5, after V lost 6 bases and J lost 8 bases. In DNA form, the CDR3 reads TGTGCCAGCAGCAATCGACAGGGGGAAAAACTGTTTTTT. Its translation is CASSNRQGEKLFF.

Concerning this clonotype itself: One base away lies a much larger clone, so this may be a sequencing read error. The V call is TRBV12-3 or TRBV12-4, the J call TRBJ2-7; 10 positions agree with TRBD2. CDR3 length: 16 amino acids. V trimming: 4 bases; J trimming: 7 bases; junction bases outside the gene matches: 13. The DNA for the CDR3 is TGTGCCAGCAGTTACGGGGTTAGCGGGAGGTACAATGAGCAGTACTTC. It codes for CASSYGVSGRYNEQYF.

The table lists this clonotype with a few counts. This chain links TRBV6-1 with TRBJ2-6; 7 bases are a match to TRBD1. CDR1 is MNHNS, CDR2 SASEGT, per germline. With V trimmed by 0 bases and J by 0 bases, 8 bases remained unmatched. This CDR3 region has 19 residues. DNA of the CDR3: TGTGCCAGCAGTGAAGCGGCATGGGACAGATTCTCTGGGGCCAACGTCCTGACTTTC. Translating gives CASSEAAWDRFSGANVLTF.

This clonotype has only a few counts. The V and J genes are TRBV4-2 and TRBJ2-5; no clear D. Germline V gene lookup returns CDR1 LGHNA and CDR2 YNFKEQ. The CDR3 length is 16 residues. Trimming removed 0 bases from V and 7 bases from J, with 18 bases in between. The CDR3 nucleotides are TGTGCCAGCAGCCAAGATCGGTCCTCACAAAGTGGGACCCAGTACTTC. Translated, it gives CASSQDRSSQSGTQYF.

V usage is TRBV30 and J usage is TRBJ2-7, with D tentatively TRBD1 or TRBD2 (5 bases each). CDR1 is GTSNPN and CDR2 is SVGIG in the germline V gene (reference sequence). The CDR3 length is 13 residues. V dropped 5 bases and J dropped 0 bases, with 11 bases sitting between them. CDR3 coding DNA: TGTGCCTGGGGGACCGGACCCTCCTACGAGCAGTACTTC. Protein: CAWGTGPSYEQYF. Drawing the rest from reference TRBV30 and TRBJ2-7, the complete variable domain is SQTIHQWPATLVQPVGSPLSLECTVEGTSNPNLYWYRQAAGRGLQLLFYSVGIGQISSEVPQNLSASRPQDRQFILSSKKLLLSDSGFYLCAWGTGPSYEQYFGPGTRLTVT.

This chain uses TRBV6-1 with TRBJ1-6, with D unresolved. Trimming took 7 bases from V and 15 from J, leaving 16 bases between them. The germline gives CDR1 MNHNS, CDR2 SASEGT. This CDR3 has 12 residues. The CDR3 spells CASKVRLGFLHF. The DNA for the CDR3 is TGTGCCAGCAAAGTTAGACTCGGATTCCTCCACTTT.

V usage is TRBV4-1 and J usage is TRBJ2-2; TRBD2 agrees at 10 bases. CDR3 length: 14 amino acids. The V and J ends lost 6 bases and 6 bases, in that order; junction bases with no gene match: 4. The germline V gene has CDR1 MGHRA and CDR2 YSYEKL. CDR3: CASRSLAGAGELFF. The CDR3 coding sequence is TGCGCCAGCAGATCCCTAGCGGGAGCCGGGGAGCTGTTTTTT.

Here the CDR3 DNA reads TGCGCCAGCAGCTTGTTTACAGCAATGAACACTGAAGCTTTCTTT. Translated: CASSLFTAMNTEAFF. This chain connects TRBV5-1 to TRBJ1-1; no clear D gene. CDR1 and CDR2 (germline): SGHRS, YFSETQ. CDR3 length equals 15 residues. V was cut by 1 base and J by 0 bases, with 10 bases left in between. Full variable domain (outside the CDR3, taken from reference TRBV5-1 and TRBJ1-1): KAGVTQTPRYLIKTRGQQVTLSCSPISGHRSVSWYQQTPGQGLQFLFEYFSETQRNKGNFPGRFSGRQFSNSRSEMNVSTLELGDSALYLCASSLFTAMNTEAFFGQGTRLTVV.

This clonotype showed up just a few times. The CDR3 region is CASSYATPGTGAYEQYF. The CDR3 bases are TGTGCCAGCAGTTACGCCACACCCGGGACAGGGGCTTACGAGCAGTACTTC. This chain uses TRBV6-5 with TRBJ2-7; the match to TRBD1 covers 10 bases. CDR3 length: 17 residues. The ends lost 2 bases at V and 4 bases at J; junction bases unmatched: 11. Germline lookup yields CDR1 MNHEY and CDR2 SVGAGI.